This is a list of T cell receptor beta chains from one sample in a study of T-cell reconstitution after alpha-beta-depleted transplantation in children. TCRdb called the PCR reads again in MiXCR, with one record for every CDR3 protein. Among around 100,000 distinct CDR3 sequences listed, 10% to 13% were seen once. The sample was PBMCs, taken before TCRalphabeta/CD19-depleted stem cell transplant. Receptors were obtained from a boy aged 2 to 9 with acute lymphoblastic leukemia, due to receive a stem cell transplant. The CDR3 runs from the conserved cysteine through the conserved F or W. The D gene is left open where the match is weak. Clone size, where shown, is once, few, many, or a class for clones that have expanded.

CDR3: CASSKTPLYEQYF; DNA: TGTGCCAGCAGCAAGACTCCCCTCTACGAGCAGTACTTC; D: -; J: TRBJ2-7; size: -; V: TRBV6-5
CDR3: CASSYQGNEQFF; DNA: TGTGCCAGCAGTTATCAGGGGAATGAGCAGTTCTTC; D: -; J: TRBJ2-1; size: -; V: TRBV6-5
CDR3: CASSLSAGRLAYEQYF; DNA: TGTGCCAGCAGTTTATCCGCGGGGAGGCTTGCCTACGAGCAGTACTTC; D: -; J: TRBJ2-7; size: many; V: TRBV27
CDR3: CSARRGLAGIFYNEQFF; DNA: TGCAGTGCCCGGAGGGGACTAGCGGGAATTTTCTACAATGAGCAGTTCTTC; D: TRBD2; J: TRBJ2-1; size: -; V: TRBV20-1
CDR3: CSDRPTYNEQFF; DNA: TGCAGTGACAGACCAACCTACAATGAGCAGTTCTTC; D: -; J: TRBJ2-1; size: -; V: TRBV29-1
CDR3: CASSLVLAINNEQFF; DNA: TGCGCCAGCAGCTTGGTACTAGCTATCAACAATGAGCAGTTCTTC; D: -; J: TRBJ2-1; size: many; V: TRBV5-1
CDR3: CASSEGDLNTDTQYF; DNA: TGTGCCAGCAGTGAAGGAGACCTTAACACAGATACGCAGTATTTT; D: -; J: TRBJ2-3; size: -; V: TRBV2
CDR3: CASRRDSMDTGELFF; DNA: TGTGCCAGCAGAAGGGACAGTATGGACACCGGGGAGCTGTTTTTT; D: TRBD1; J: TRBJ2-2; size: few; V: TRBV6-1
CDR3: CASSPHGEETQYF; DNA: TGCGCCAGCAGCCCTCACGGGGAGGAGACCCAGTACTTC; D: -; J: TRBJ2-5; size: -; V: TRBV4-1
CDR3: CASSLRQSYQETQYF; DNA: TGTGCCAGCAGCTTGAGACAGTCCTACCAAGAGACCCAGTACTTC; D: -; J: TRBJ2-5; size: few; V: TRBV5-6
CDR3: CAWSDQLYYGYTF; DNA: TGTGCCTGGAGCGACCAGCTCTACTATGGCTACACCTTC; D: -; J: TRBJ1-2; size: -; V: TRBV30
CDR3: CSLWRAGQNTEAFF; DNA: TGCAGCCTCTGGCGTGCGGGGCAGAACACTGAAGCTTTCTTT; D: -; J: TRBJ1-1; size: few; V: TRBV29-1
CDR3: CASSLSSQPGNEQFF; DNA: TGTGCCAGCAGTTTATCGAGCCAACCTGGCAATGAGCAGTTCTTC; D: -; J: TRBJ2-1; size: -; V: TRBV27
CDR3: CASSLAPRETQYF; DNA: TGTGCCAGCAGCTTAGCGCCCCGAGAGACCCAGTACTTC; D: -; J: TRBJ2-5; size: many; V: TRBV7-8
CDR3: CASIDTSRDEQFF; DNA: TGTGCCAGCATCGACACCTCCCGGGATGAGCAGTTCTTC; D: -; J: TRBJ2-1; size: -; V: TRBV28
CDR3: CSARDLLSQREYYQETQYF; DNA: TGCAGTGCTAGAGATCTCTTATCCCAGCGGGAGTACTACCAAGAGACCCAGTACTTC; D: TRBD2; J: TRBJ2-5; size: few; V: TRBV20-1
CDR3: CASSLAGDSQETQYF; DNA: TGTGCCAGCAGCTTAGCGGGGGACAGCCAAGAGACCCAGTACTTC; D: -; J: TRBJ2-5; size: -; V: TRBV11-2
CDR3: CASSTTGTGTRDGYTF; DNA: TGTGCCAGCAGTACAACCGGGACAGGGACACGGGATGGCTACACCTTC; D: TRBD1; J: TRBJ1-2; size: many; V: TRBV6-5
CDR3: CASGSTNDNEQFF; DNA: TGTGCCAGCGGGTCGACTAATGACAATGAGCAGTTCTTC; D: -; J: TRBJ2-1; size: many; V: TRBV12-3/TRBV12-4
CDR3: CASSLSSGDTQYF; DNA: TGTGCCAGCAGCTTATCGTCAGGGGACACGCAGTATTTT; D: -; J: TRBJ2-3; size: -; V: TRBV5-4
CDR3: CAGKLAASGEQYF; DNA: TGTGCGGGAAAACTGGCAGCCTCGGGCGAGCAGTACTTC; D: -; J: TRBJ2-7; size: many; V: TRBV2
CDR3: CSAPNPGGRVDTQYF; DNA: TGCAGTGCACCGAACCCGGGCGGGAGGGTAGATACGCAGTATTTT; D: TRBD2; J: TRBJ2-3; size: -; V: TRBV20-1
CDR3: CASSWGGRDYEQFF; DNA: TGCGCCAGCAGCTGGGGGGGCAGGGACTATGAGCAGTTCTTC; D: -; J: TRBJ2-1; size: -; V: TRBV5-1
CDR3: CASRVAPAGYNEQFF; DNA: TGCGCCAGCAGAGTGGCACCAGCGGGCTACAATGAGCAGTTCTTC; D: -; J: TRBJ2-1; size: few; V: TRBV5-1
CDR3: CASSSGAGTAWNSPLHF; DNA: TGTGCCAGTAGTAGCGGGGCTGGGACCGCCTGGAATTCACCCCTCCACTTT; D: -; J: TRBJ1-6; size: few; V: TRBV19
CDR3: CASSFGAFTDTQYF; DNA: TGTGCCAGCAGCTTTGGGGCCTTCACAGATACGCAGTATTTT; D: -; J: TRBJ2-3; size: few; V: TRBV7-2
CDR3: CASSLARATDTQYF; DNA: TGTGCCAGCAGCTTAGCCCGGGCGACAGATACGCAGTATTTT; D: -; J: TRBJ2-3; size: -; V: TRBV7-6
CDR3: CAISERDRGTGELFF; DNA: TGTGCCATCAGTGAAAGAGACAGAGGCACCGGGGAGCTGTTTTTT; D: -; J: TRBJ2-2; size: many; V: TRBV10-3
CDR3: CASSDPSRDISNEQFF; DNA: TGTGCCAGCAGTGATCCCTCCCGGGACATCTCCAATGAGCAGTTCTTC; D: -; J: TRBJ2-1; size: many; V: TRBV25-1
CDR3: CASSPTSGRPNTGELFF; DNA: TGTGCCAGCAGTCCGACTAGCGGGAGGCCGAACACCGGGGAGCTGTTTTTT; D: TRBD2; J: TRBJ2-2; size: few; V: TRBV2
CDR3: CASSYRTSSDTQYF; DNA: TGCGCCAGCAGCTACCGGACTAGTTCGGATACGCAGTATTTT; D: TRBD2; J: TRBJ2-3; size: few; V: TRBV5-1
CDR3: CATRGRGNQPQHF; DNA: TGTGCCACCAGGGGAAGGGGCAATCAGCCCCAGCATTTT; D: -; J: TRBJ1-5; size: -; V: TRBV24-1
CDR3: CASSQGPSNTDTQYF; DNA: TGTGCCAGCAGCCAAGGGCCAAGTAACACGGATACGCAGTATTTT; D: -; J: TRBJ2-3; size: many; V: TRBV3-1
CDR3: CASSSRGTGDYEQYF; DNA: TGTGCCAGCAGCTCCAGAGGGACAGGGGACTACGAGCAGTACTTC; D: TRBD1; J: TRBJ2-7; size: many; V: TRBV7-8
CDR3: CASSQQGFSGNTIYF; DNA: TGTGCCAGCAGCCAACAGGGTTTCTCTGGAAACACCATATATTTT; D: -; J: TRBJ1-3; size: many; V: TRBV12-3/TRBV12-4
CDR3: CASSEPGPPFNTDTQYF; DNA: TGTGCCAGCAGTGAGCCGGGACCGCCATTTAACACAGATACGCAGTATTTT; D: -; J: TRBJ2-3; size: few; V: TRBV25-1
CDR3: CASSLRTGSYNEQFF; DNA: TGTGCCAGCAGTTTACGGACAGGGTCCTACAATGAGCAGTTCTTC; D: TRBD1; J: TRBJ2-1; size: few; V: TRBV27
CDR3: CASSSPPDYGYTF; DNA: TGTGCCAGCAGTTCCCCTCCCGACTATGGCTACACCTTC; D: -; J: TRBJ1-2; size: -; V: TRBV6-5
CDR3: CAWSARTYFEQYF; DNA: TGTGCCTGGAGTGCCAGAACCTATTTCGAGCAGTACTTC; D: -; J: TRBJ2-7; size: -; V: TRBV30
CDR3: CSAPPTGGNEQFF; DNA: TGCAGTGCCCCGCCTACAGGGGGCAATGAGCAGTTCTTC; D: TRBD1; J: TRBJ2-1; size: many; V: TRBV20-1
CDR3: CSAPWDRGQVQFF; DNA: TGCAGTGCCCCCTGGGACAGGGGGCAGGTGCAGTTCTTC; D: TRBD1; J: TRBJ2-1; size: many; V: TRBV20-1
CDR3: CASSYSDIAYYNEQFF; DNA: TGTGCCAGCAGTTACTCGGACATAGCGTACTACAATGAGCAGTTCTTC; D: -; J: TRBJ2-1; size: few; V: TRBV6-5
CDR3: CASRTQTLSNNEQFF; DNA: TGTGCCAGTAGGACGCAGACACTCTCCAACAATGAGCAGTTCTTC; D: -; J: TRBJ2-1; size: -; V: TRBV6-1
CDR3: CASSMVTGGVYEQYF; DNA: TGTGCCAGTAGTATGGTGACAGGGGGAGTCTACGAGCAGTACTTC; D: TRBD1; J: TRBJ2-7; size: -; V: TRBV19
CDR3: CASSEPEGGTDTQYF; DNA: TGCGCCAGCAGTGAGCCGGAGGGGGGTACAGATACGCAGTATTTT; D: -; J: TRBJ2-3; size: -; V: TRBV10-2
CDR3: CASRGPTVTFLFEQYF; DNA: TGTGCCAGCAGAGGGCCCACGGTGACGTTTTTGTTCGAGCAGTACTTC; D: -; J: TRBJ2-7; size: many; V: TRBV6-5
CDR3: CAISEHHYEQYF; DNA: TGTGCCATCAGTGAGCATCACTACGAGCAGTACTTC; D: -; J: TRBJ2-7; size: few; V: TRBV10-3
CDR3: CASSFRGRSYNEQFF; DNA: TGTGCCAGCAGCTTTAGAGGGCGCTCCTACAATGAGCAGTTCTTC; D: -; J: TRBJ2-1; size: -; V: TRBV5-6
CDR3: CSVAGQVNTEAFF; DNA: TGCAGCGTTGCCGGACAGGTGAACACTGAAGCTTTCTTT; D: TRBD1; J: TRBJ1-1; size: -; V: TRBV29-1
CDR3: CASSLARLAGADTQYF; DNA: TGTGCCAGCAGCTTAGCTAGACTAGCGGGAGCAGATACGCAGTATTTT; D: TRBD2; J: TRBJ2-3; size: many; V: TRBV7-2
CDR3: CASSLLKRKVGDTQYF; DNA: TGTGCCAGCAGCCTCCTGAAGCGGAAGGTCGGGGATACGCAGTATTTT; D: -; J: TRBJ2-3; size: many; V: TRBV12-3/TRBV12-4
CDR3: CASSLGQRASYEQYF; DNA: TGTGCCAGCAGCTTGGGCCAGAGGGCCTCCTACGAGCAGTACTTC; D: -; J: TRBJ2-7; size: -; V: TRBV5-6
CDR3: CASSLGQGHEQYF; DNA: TGTGCCAGCAGCTTAGGCCAGGGCCACGAGCAGTACTTC; D: -; J: TRBJ2-7; size: -; V: TRBV7-7